This T cell receptor (beta chain) was sequenced during a study of cytomegalovirus exposure and HLA in healthy donors. The PCR employed 60 Vbeta primers together with 13 Jbeta primers. Sequencing was performed with immunoSEQ multiplex PCR; in TCRdb, only in-frame clones are kept and a portion is missing. The table includes some 170,000 clones, 75% to 85% detected once. This CDR3 has 16 residues. J lost 0 bases, V lost 5 bases, and 6 bases had no gene match. The germline V gene encodes CDR1 LNHDA and CDR2 SQIVND (reference sequence). The chain joins TRBV19 to TRBJ1-5, with 8 bases identical to TRBD1. The specimen sequenced was PBMCs. The source is a woman aged 55-69 years in good health and CMV-seropositive. The CDR3 nucleotides read TGTGCCAGTAGTGACAGGGGTACCTATAGCAATCAGCCCCAGCATTTT. This sequence encodes CASSDRGTYSNQPQHF.